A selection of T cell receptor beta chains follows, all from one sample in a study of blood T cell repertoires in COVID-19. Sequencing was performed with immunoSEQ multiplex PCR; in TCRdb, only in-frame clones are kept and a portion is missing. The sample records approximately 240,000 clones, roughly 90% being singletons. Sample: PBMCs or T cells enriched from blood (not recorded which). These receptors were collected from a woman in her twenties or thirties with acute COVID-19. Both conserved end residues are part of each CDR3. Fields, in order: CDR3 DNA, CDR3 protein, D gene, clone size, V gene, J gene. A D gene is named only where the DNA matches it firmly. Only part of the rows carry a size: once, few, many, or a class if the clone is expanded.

TGTGCCAGCGTGAGCGGGAACACCGGGGAGCTGTTTTTT	CASVSGNTGELFF	-	-	TRBV28	TRBJ2-2
TGCGCCAGCAGCTCCCCGGGACAGGGGGCGCGAGAGCAGTACTTC	CASSSPGQGAREQYF	TRBD1	-	TRBV5-1	TRBJ2-7
TGTGCCAGCAGCACAGACGGACAGGGGGCGTCCTACGAGCAGTACTTC	CASSTDGQGASYEQYF	TRBD1	-	TRBV7-2	TRBJ2-7
TGTGCCAGCAGTTCCCAGGGGGCCAATCAGCCCCAGCATTTT	CASSSQGANQPQHF	TRBD1	once	TRBV7-8	TRBJ1-5
TGTGCCAGCAGCTTGACAGGGGTCAAAAACATTCAGTACTTC	CASSLTGVKNIQYF	TRBD1	once	TRBV5-4	TRBJ2-4
TGTGCCAGCAGCTCCCTAGCGGAAAGCACAGATACGCAGTATTTT	CASSSLAESTDTQYF	TRBD2	-	TRBV7-9	TRBJ2-3
TGTGCTAGTGGTTTGACTGAGAACACTGAAGCTTTCTTT	CASGLTENTEAFF	-	-	TRBV12-5	TRBJ1-1
TGTGCTAGTGGTTTGGCAGGACAGGGTTCATCACCCCTCCACTTT	CASGLAGQGSSPLHF	TRBD1	-	TRBV12-5	TRBJ1-6
TGTGCCAGCAGCTTAGGCCAAACAGGGGCCACAGATACGCAGTATTTT	CASSLGQTGATDTQYF	TRBD1	-	TRBV7-2	TRBJ2-3
TGTGCCAGCAGCCAGGGACAGGGATTAAATCAGCCCCAGCATTTT	CASSQGQGLNQPQHF	TRBD1	-	TRBV2	TRBJ1-5
TGTGCCAGCAGCAAAGAGACAGGGTTGGGGACCCAGTACTTC	CASSKETGLGTQYF	TRBD1	-	TRBV7-2	TRBJ2-5
TGTGCCAGCAGTTTGTTAGGGGGCGGTCAGCCCCAGCATTTT	CASSLLGGGQPQHF	TRBD1	few	TRBV27	TRBJ1-5
TGTGCCAGCAGTGAGTGGGGGCCCGGAACTGAAGCTTTCTTT	CASSEWGPGTEAFF	-	-	TRBV2	TRBJ1-1
TGTGCCAGCAGCTTGATAGCGGGGTTGAACACCGGGGAGCTGTTTTTT	CASSLIAGLNTGELFF	TRBD2	-	TRBV5-4	TRBJ2-2
TGTGCCAGCAGCTCACAAGGCGCGGGACCTTATGGCTACACCTTC	CASSSQGAGPYGYTF	-	-	TRBV7-9	TRBJ1-2
TGTGCCAGCAGACCAGGGAACACTGAAGCTTTCTTT	CASRPGNTEAFF	-	-	TRBV12-3/TRBV12-4	TRBJ1-1
TGTGCCAGTAGGGAACAGCGCAATCAGCCCCAGCATTTT	CASREQRNQPQHF	-	once	TRBV19	TRBJ1-5
TGTGCCAGCGGCGGGCTAGCGGGAGAAAGCGATACGCAGTATTTT	CASGGLAGESDTQYF	TRBD2	-	TRBV28	TRBJ2-3
TGTGCCAGCTCACCAGCCCGGGACAGCCCCTACGAGCAGTACTTC	CASSPARDSPYEQYF	TRBD1	-	TRBV18	TRBJ2-7
TGTGCCAGTACCCCGGGACAGGGTAGGACTGAAGCTTTCTTT	CASTPGQGRTEAFF	TRBD1	-	TRBV19	TRBJ1-1
TGTGCCAGCAGCCCAAGCGGGGGGGGAAGAGGTGAGCAGTTCTTC	CASSPSGGGRGEQFF	TRBD2	-	TRBV11-2	TRBJ2-1
TGTGCCAGCAGCAGGGGAAACACTGAAGCTTTCTTT	CASSRGNTEAFF	-	-	TRBV13	TRBJ1-1
TGTGCCAGCGGACCTCAGGGTGCGAGTGGCTACACCTTC	CASGPQGASGYTF	-	-	TRBV25-1	TRBJ1-2
TGTGCCAGTAGTGGGAGGACGGGGACTAATGAAAAACTGTTTTTT	CASSGRTGTNEKLFF	-	-	TRBV19	TRBJ1-4
TGTGCCAGCAGTTACTCTGCGGGCATTCAGCCCCAGCATTTT	CASSYSAGIQPQHF	-	-	TRBV6-2/TRBV6-3	TRBJ1-5
TGCGCCAGCAGCTTCGACAGGGCTACTGAAGCTTTCTTT	CASSFDRATEAFF	TRBD1	-	TRBV5-1	TRBJ1-1
TGTGCCATCGGGGGCCAAAGCAATGAGCAGTTCTTC	CAIGGQSNEQFF	-	few	TRBV10-3	TRBJ2-1
TGTGCCAGCTCACCAGGACAGGGCGGCGAGCAGTACTTC	CASSPGQGGEQYF	TRBD1	-	TRBV18	TRBJ2-7
TGTGCCAGCAGACGGGAGGGGGAAGACATTCAGTACTTC	CASRREGEDIQYF	-	-	TRBV21-1	TRBJ2-4
TGTGCCAGCAGTCCCCTTACTTTAGGGGCCTTTTATGGCTACACCTTC	CASSPLTLGAFYGYTF	-	-	TRBV28	TRBJ1-2
TGTGCTAGTGGTTCGGCGAGGTGCTCCTATAATTCACCCCTCCACTTT	CASGSARCSYNSPLHF	-	once	TRBV12-5	TRBJ1-6
TGTGCCAGCAGCTTCCAAGGGGCCGGGGCCAACGTCCTGACTTTC	CASSFQGAGANVLTF	-	-	TRBV5-4	TRBJ2-6
TGTGCCAGCTCCGGGGCCGTACAACTAGCGGGAGGGCGGGGAGATACGCAGTATTTT	CASSGAVQLAGGRGDTQYF	TRBD2	-	TRBV9	TRBJ2-3
TGTGCCAGTAGTGCTCGTGGTAGCGGAGGCACAGATACGCAGTATTTT	CASSARGSGGTDTQYF	-	-	TRBV19	TRBJ2-3
TGTGCCAGTAGTACCGCCGGGACAGGGAACTATGGCTACACCTTC	CASSTAGTGNYGYTF	TRBD1	once	TRBV19	TRBJ1-2
TGTGCCAGCAGGGGACAGGGGGCTTCTGCAGATACGCAGTATTTT	CASRGQGASADTQYF	TRBD1	many	TRBV6-5	TRBJ2-3
TGTGCCACCAGGGGACAGGGGACCAACTATGGCTACACCTTC	CATRGQGTNYGYTF	TRBD1	-	TRBV24-1	TRBJ1-2
TGTGCCAGCACCCAACCCCGGACGGGGGGTGGGGAGCAGTACTTC	CASTQPRTGGGEQYF	TRBD2	-	TRBV28	TRBJ2-7
TGTGCCAGCAGCTTCCCACCTTTACGACAGGGACAGTTCTTC	CASSFPPLRQGQFF	TRBD1	-	TRBV7-9	TRBJ2-1
TGTGCCAGCTCACCCAAACCTCCGGGACTAGCGGGGGACGAGCAGTACTTC	CASSPKPPGLAGDEQYF	TRBD2	once	TRBV18	TRBJ2-7
TGTGCCACCAGCAGAGCCCGCGGGGTCTCTGGAAACACCATATATTTT	CATSRARGVSGNTIYF	-	-	TRBV15	TRBJ1-3